Sequencing of this T cell receptor beta chain was carried out in a study of blood T cell repertoires in COVID-19. This clone was observed a single time. Profiled with immunoSEQ multiplex PCR; TCRdb holds only in-frame clones, not every one. The sample includes 120,000 to 150,000 clones, about nine tenths of them seen just once. Germline CDR1 reads MNHEY; CDR2 reads SMNVEV (reference sequence). Trimming took 5 bases from V and 5 from J, leaving 16 bases between them. There are 14 residues in the CDR3. This chain connects TRBV27 to TRBJ2-7; D may be TRBD2 (6 bases). Material for sequencing was PBMCs or T cells enriched from blood (not recorded which). The origin of this receptor is a woman aged 40 to 49 who had been exposed to COVID-19. CDR3 sequence: CASSKRLGNDEQYF. DNA of the CDR3: TGTGCCAGCAGTAAGCGACTAGGAAACGACGAGCAGTACTTC.